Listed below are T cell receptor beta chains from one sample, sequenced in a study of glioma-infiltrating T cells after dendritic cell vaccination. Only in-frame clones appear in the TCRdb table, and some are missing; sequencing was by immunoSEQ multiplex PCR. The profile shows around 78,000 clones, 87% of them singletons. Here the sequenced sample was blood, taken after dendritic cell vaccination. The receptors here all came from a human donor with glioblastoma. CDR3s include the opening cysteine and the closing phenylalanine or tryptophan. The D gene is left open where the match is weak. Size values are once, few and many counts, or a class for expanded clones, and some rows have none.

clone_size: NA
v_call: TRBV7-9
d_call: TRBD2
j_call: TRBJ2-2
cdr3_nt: TGTGCCAGCAGCTTAGATAGGTCTAGCGGTGGCACCGGGGAGCTGTTTTTT
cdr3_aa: CASSLDRSSGGTGELFF

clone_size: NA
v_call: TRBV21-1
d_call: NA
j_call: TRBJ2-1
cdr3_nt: TGTGCCAGCAGCCCCTGTGACAGGCCCTCCTACAATGAGCAGTTCTTC
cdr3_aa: CASSPCDRPSYNEQFF

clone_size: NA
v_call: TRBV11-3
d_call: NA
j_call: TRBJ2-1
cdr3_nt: TGTGCCAGCAGCTCTTCGAGCTCCTACAATGAGCAGTTCTTC
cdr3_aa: CASSSSSSYNEQFF

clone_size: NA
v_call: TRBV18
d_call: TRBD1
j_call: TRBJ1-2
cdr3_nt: TGTGCCAGCTCACCTTCGGGACAGGGGAACTATGGCTACACCTTC
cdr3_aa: CASSPSGQGNYGYTF

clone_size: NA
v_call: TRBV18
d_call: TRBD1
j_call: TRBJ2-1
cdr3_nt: TGTGCCAGCTCCGAGCAGGGGGCGTTCAACAATGAGCAGTTCTTC
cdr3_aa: CASSEQGAFNNEQFF

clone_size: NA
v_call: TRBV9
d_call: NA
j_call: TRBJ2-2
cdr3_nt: TGTGCCAGCAGCCCCGGAGGGGGCAGAGGGACCGGGGAGCTGTTTTTT
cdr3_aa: CASSPGGGRGTGELFF

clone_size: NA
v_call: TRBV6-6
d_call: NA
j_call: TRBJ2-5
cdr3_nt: TGTGCCAGCAGTTACCCGACACTGGTAGAGACCCAGTACTTC
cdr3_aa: CASSYPTLVETQYF

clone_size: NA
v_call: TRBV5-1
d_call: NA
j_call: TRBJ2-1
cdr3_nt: TGCGCCAGCAGCTTGACAGGACCATACAATGAGCAGTTCTTC
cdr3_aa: CASSLTGPYNEQFF

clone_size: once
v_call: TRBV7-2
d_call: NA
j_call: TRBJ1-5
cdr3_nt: TGTGCCAGCAGCTTAGGGGGGGACTGGACCAATCAGCCCCAGCATTTT
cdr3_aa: CASSLGGDWTNQPQHF

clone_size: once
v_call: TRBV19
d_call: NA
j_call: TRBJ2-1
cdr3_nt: TGTGCCAGTAGCTTGTCCAATGAGCAGTTCTTC
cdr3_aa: CASSLSNEQFF

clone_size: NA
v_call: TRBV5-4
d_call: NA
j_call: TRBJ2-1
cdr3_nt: TGTGCCAGCAGCTCCTCGCCGGGAAATGAGCAGTTCTTC
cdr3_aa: CASSSSPGNEQFF

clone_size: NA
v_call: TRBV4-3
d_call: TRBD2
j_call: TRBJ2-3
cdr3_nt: TGCGCCAGCAGCCAAGCTAGCCGGACTAGCGGCACAGATACGCAGTATTTT
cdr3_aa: CASSQASRTSGTDTQYF

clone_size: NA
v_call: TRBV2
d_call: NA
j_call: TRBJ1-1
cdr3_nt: TGTGCCAGCCACACGAACCCTCCTAGGGCTTTCTTT
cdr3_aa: CASHTNPPRAFF

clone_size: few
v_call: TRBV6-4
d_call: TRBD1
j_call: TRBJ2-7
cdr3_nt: TGTGCCAGCAGTTCCCCTCCCGGGACAGGGAGTTACGAGCAGTACTTC
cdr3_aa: CASSSPPGTGSYEQYF

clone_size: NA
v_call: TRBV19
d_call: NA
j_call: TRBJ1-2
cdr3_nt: TGTGCCAGTAGTGCCTACGGTGGACAGCGAGGCTACACCTTC
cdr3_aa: CASSAYGGQRGYTF

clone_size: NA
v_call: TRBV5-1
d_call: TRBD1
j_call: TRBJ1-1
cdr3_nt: TGCGCCAGCACCCGGGACAGGAACACTGAAGCTTTCTTT
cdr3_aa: CASTRDRNTEAFF

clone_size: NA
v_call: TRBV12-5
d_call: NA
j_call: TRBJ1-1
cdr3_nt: TGTGCTAGTGGTTTGGAAATTAGAACTGAAGCTTTCTTT
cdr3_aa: CASGLEIRTEAFF

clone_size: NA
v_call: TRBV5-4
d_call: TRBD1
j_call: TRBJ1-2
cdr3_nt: TGTGCCAGCAGCTTTTGGACAGGGGAGGGCTACACCTTC
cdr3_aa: CASSFWTGEGYTF

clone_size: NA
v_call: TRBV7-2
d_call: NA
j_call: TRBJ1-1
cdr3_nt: TGTGCCAGCAGCTTGGAGGGGGGGAGTACTGAAGCTTTCTTT
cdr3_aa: CASSLEGGSTEAFF

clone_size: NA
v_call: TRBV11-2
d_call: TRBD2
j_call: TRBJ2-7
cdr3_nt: TGTGCCAGCAGCAAGACTAGCGGCGCATCCTACGAGCAGTACTTC
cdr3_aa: CASSKTSGASYEQYF

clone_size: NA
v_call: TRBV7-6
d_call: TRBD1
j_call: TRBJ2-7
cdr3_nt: TGTGCCAGCAGCCAGTTGGGGACAGCCTCCTACGAGCAGTACTTC
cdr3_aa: CASSQLGTASYEQYF

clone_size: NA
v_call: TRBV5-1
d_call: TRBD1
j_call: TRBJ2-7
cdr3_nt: TGCGCCAGCAGCTTCTTCCGGACAGGGACCTACGAGCAGTACTTC
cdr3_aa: CASSFFRTGTYEQYF

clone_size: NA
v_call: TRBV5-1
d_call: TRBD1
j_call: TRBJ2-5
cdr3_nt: TGCGCCAGCAGCTTGGAGGGGGCAGGGGGAGAGACCCAGTACTTC
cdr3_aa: CASSLEGAGGETQYF

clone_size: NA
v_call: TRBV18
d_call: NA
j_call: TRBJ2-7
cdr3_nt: TGTGCCAGCTCACCGCTGGGAGGCGACGAGCAGTACTTC
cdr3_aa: CASSPLGGDEQYF

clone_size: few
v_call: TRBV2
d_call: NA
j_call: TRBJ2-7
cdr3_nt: TGTGCCACGACAGCTAACTACGAGCAGTACTTC
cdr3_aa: CATTANYEQYF

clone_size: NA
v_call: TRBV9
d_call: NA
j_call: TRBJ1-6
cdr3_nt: TGTGCCAGCAGCGTAGGCGCAGGGAATTCACCCCTCCACTTT
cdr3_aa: CASSVGAGNSPLHF

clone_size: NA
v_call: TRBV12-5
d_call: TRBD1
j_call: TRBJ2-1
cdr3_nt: TGTGCTAGTGCCGGGGACAGATACAATGAGCAGTTCTTC
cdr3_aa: CASAGDRYNEQFF

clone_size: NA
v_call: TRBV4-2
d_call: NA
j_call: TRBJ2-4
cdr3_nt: TGTGCCAGCAGCCAAAACCGGGACACTCGAACCATTCAGTACTTC
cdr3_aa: CASSQNRDTRTIQYF

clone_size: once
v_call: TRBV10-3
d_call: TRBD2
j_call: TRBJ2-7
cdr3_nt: TGTGCCATCAGTGAGTACCTAGCGGGAGAAAGCGAGCAGTACTTC
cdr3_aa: CAISEYLAGESEQYF

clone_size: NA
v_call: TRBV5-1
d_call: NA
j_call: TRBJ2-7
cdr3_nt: TGCGCCAGCAGCTTGTCCGGGGACTTTGCCTACGAGCAGTACTTC
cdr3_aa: CASSLSGDFAYEQYF

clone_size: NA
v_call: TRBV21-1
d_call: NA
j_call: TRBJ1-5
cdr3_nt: TGTGCCAGCTTCAGGCAGATTTATAGCAATCAGCCCCAGCATTTT
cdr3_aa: CASFRQIYSNQPQHF

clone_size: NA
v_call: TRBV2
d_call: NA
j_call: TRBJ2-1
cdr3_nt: TGTGCCAGCAGTGGAGGGGAGCTAGGGGGTGAGCAGTTCTTC
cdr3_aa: CASSGGELGGEQFF

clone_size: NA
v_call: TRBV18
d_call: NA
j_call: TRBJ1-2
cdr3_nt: TGTGCCAGCTCACCTGGACTGGGGGGAGGCTACACCTTC
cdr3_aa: CASSPGLGGGYTF

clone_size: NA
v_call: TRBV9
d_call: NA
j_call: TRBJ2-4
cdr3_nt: TGTGCCAGCAGCTCCGGTCAAGCCAAAAACATTCAGTACTTC
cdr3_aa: CASSSGQAKNIQYF

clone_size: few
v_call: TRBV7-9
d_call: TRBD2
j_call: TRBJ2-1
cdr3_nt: TGTGCCAGCAGGGCCACTAGCGGGAAAAATCCATCCCCCGCCAATGAGCAGTTCTTC
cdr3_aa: CASRATSGKNPSPANEQFF

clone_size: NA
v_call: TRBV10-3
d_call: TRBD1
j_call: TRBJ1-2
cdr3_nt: TGTGCCATCAGCCAAACAACACAGGGGGCGGGTGGCTACACCTTC
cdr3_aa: CAISQTTQGAGGYTF

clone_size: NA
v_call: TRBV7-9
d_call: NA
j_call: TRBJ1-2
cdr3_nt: TGTGCCAGCAGCCGTAGAGGGGGGGAAACCTATGGCTACACCTTC
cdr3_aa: CASSRRGGETYGYTF

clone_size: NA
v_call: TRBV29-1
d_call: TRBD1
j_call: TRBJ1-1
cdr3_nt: TGCAGCGTCGTACGGGAAGGGGGCAGAGCTTTCTTT
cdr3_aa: CSVVREGGRAFF

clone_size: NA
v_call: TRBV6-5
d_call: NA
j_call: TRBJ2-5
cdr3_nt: TGTGCCAGCAGCGGACAAATTACGGGGACCCAGTACTTC
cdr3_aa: CASSGQITGTQYF

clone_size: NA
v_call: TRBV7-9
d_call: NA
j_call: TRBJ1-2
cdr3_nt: TGTGCCAGCAGCCCGGGGGGGGGCGCGGGATATGGCTACACCTTC
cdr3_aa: CASSPGGGAGYGYTF

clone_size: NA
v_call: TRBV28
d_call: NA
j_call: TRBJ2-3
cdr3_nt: TGTGCCAGCACCGCGACGGGGGGACACACAGATACGCAGTATTTT
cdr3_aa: CASTATGGHTDTQYF

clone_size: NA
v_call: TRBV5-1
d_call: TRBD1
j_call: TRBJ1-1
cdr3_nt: TGCGCCAGCAGTCCATTACCGACAGGGGAATCGGAAACTGAAGCTTTCTTT
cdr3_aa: CASSPLPTGESETEAFF

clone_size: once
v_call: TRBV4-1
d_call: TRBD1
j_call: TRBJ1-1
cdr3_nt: TGCGCCAGCAGCCAAGGACAGGGGCTTGTTGAAGCTTTCTTT
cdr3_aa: CASSQGQGLVEAFF

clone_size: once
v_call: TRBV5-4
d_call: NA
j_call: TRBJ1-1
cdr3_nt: TGTGCCAGCACGGGGGGGGGCCTCACTGAAGCTTTCTTT
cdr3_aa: CASTGGGLTEAFF

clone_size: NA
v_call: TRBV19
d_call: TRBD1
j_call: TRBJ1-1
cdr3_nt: TGTGCCAGTAGAAACCCGGGACAGGGTCTCGCTGAAGCTTTCTTT
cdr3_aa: CASRNPGQGLAEAFF

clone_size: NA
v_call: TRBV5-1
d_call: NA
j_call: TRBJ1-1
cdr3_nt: TGCGCCAGCAGCTTGGGGAGTAAGACCACTGAAGCTTTCTTT
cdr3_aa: CASSLGSKTTEAFF

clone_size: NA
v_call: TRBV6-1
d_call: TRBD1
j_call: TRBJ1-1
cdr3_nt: TGTGCCAGCAGTGCCCGGGGACAGGCTAACACTGAAGCTTTCTTT
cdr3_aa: CASSARGQANTEAFF

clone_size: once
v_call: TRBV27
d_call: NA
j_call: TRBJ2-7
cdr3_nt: TGTGCCAGCAGTTTAACCCCGGGACCCAGGGGCTACGAGCAGTACTTC
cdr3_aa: CASSLTPGPRGYEQYF